These T cell receptor beta chains were read from a single sample in a study of Tregs in tolerant kidney transplant recipients. Sequencing used immunoSEQ multiplex PCR; TCRdb keeps in-frame clones, though not all of them. The sample has tens of thousands of clones; about 89% are singletons. Sequenced here: CD4+ T cells from blood, sampled before the transplant. The origin of the receptors is a human donor who received a combined kidney and bone marrow transplant. CDR3s include the opening cysteine and the closing phenylalanine or tryptophan. The D gene is left open where the match is weak. Clone size, where shown, is once, few, many, or a class for clones that have expanded.

V: TRBV7-8; D: TRBD2; size: NA; J: TRBJ2-1; CDR3: CASSLASLAASGEQFF; DNA: TGTGCCAGCAGCTTAGCGAGCCTAGCGGCCTCAGGGGAGCAGTTCTTC
V: TRBV28; D: NA; size: NA; J: TRBJ2-7; CDR3: CASSPAQAGKIYEQYF; DNA: TGTGCCAGCAGTCCCGCCCAGGCAGGGAAGATATACGAGCAGTACTTC
V: TRBV2; D: NA; size: NA; J: TRBJ2-7; CDR3: CASSVQGPYEQYF; DNA: TGTGCCAGCAGTGTACAGGGTCCCTACGAGCAGTACTTC
V: TRBV9; D: NA; size: NA; J: TRBJ2-5; CDR3: CASSVSGQETQYF; DNA: TGTGCCAGCAGCGTAAGCGGACAAGAGACCCAGTACTTC
V: TRBV9; D: NA; size: NA; J: TRBJ2-7; CDR3: CASSLGGQGGSYEQYF; DNA: TGTGCCAGCAGCCTCGGGGGCCAGGGGGGCTCCTACGAGCAGTACTTC
V: TRBV2; D: TRBD2; size: NA; J: TRBJ2-2; CDR3: CASSGIAGVAGELFF; DNA: TGTGCCAGCAGTGGAATAGCGGGAGTTGCCGGGGAGCTGTTTTTT
V: TRBV19; D: NA; size: once; J: TRBJ2-5; CDR3: CASSITGWSSEETQYF; DNA: TGTGCCAGTAGTATTACAGGCTGGTCTAGCGAAGAGACCCAGTACTTC
V: TRBV5-6; D: TRBD1; size: NA; J: TRBJ2-7; CDR3: CASSLLAGQGGSYEQYF; DNA: TGTGCCAGCAGCTTGCTGGCGGGACAGGGGGGCTCCTACGAGCAGTACTTC
V: TRBV7-2; D: TRBD2; size: NA; J: TRBJ2-3; CDR3: CASSPTSGDTDTQYF; DNA: TGTGCCAGCAGCCCGACTAGCGGGGACACAGATACGCAGTATTTT
V: TRBV7-9; D: NA; size: NA; J: TRBJ2-7; CDR3: CASSLGDRRLGGYEQYF; DNA: TGTGCCAGCAGCTTAGGGGACAGACGACTCGGGGGCTACGAGCAGTACTTC
V: TRBV5-1; D: TRBD2; size: NA; J: TRBJ2-3; CDR3: CASSSASGRLDTQYF; DNA: TGCGCCAGCAGCTCCGCTAGCGGGAGGTTAGATACGCAGTATTTT